This T cell receptor beta chain stems from a study of CD8 T cells in Susac syndrome. V gave up 7 bases and J gave up 2 bases, with 12 bases separating them. CDR1 is SNHLY and CDR2 is FYNNEI in the germline V gene. This CDR3 spans 14 amino acids. Stable or active relapsing-remitting multiple sclerosis, untreated and meeting revised McDonald criteria, defined the controls. TEMRA cells were FACS-enriched, with CD8+ and CD4+ T cells isolated negatively. An input of about 0.45 to 1 ug of RNA was subjected to reverse transcription using random hexamers. Across 54 Vbeta and 13 Jbeta, immunoSEQ multiplex PCR amplified TCR beta CDR3. TCRdb fed the immunoSEQ multiplex PCR reads into MiXCR, producing one record per CDR3 protein. This table holds 330,000 or so distinct CDR3 sequences, approximately 91% found once.

The chain joins TRBV2 to TRBJ1-5; D possibly corresponds to TRBD1 (5 bases). Sequenced sample: CD8+ T cells from PBMCs. The source is a human donor with multiple sclerosis. CDR3 DNA: TGTGCCAGCACCCGGACGGGGGGCAATCAGCCCCAGCATTTT. This sequence encodes CASTRTGGNQPQHF.